Listed here are 15 T cell receptor beta chains from one sample, sequenced in a study of neurological immune-mediated disorders. Using its own MiXCR run on the 5' RACE reads, TCRdb lists one record per CDR3 protein. The data contain approximately 100,000 distinct CDR3 sequences, 3.5% of them singletons. Sequencing was done on a sample of PBMCs. The source of these receptors is a woman aged 18-30 years with multiple sclerosis.

At least ten counts were recorded for this clonotype. The chain uses TRBV6-6 and TRBJ1-3; D remains unclear. From germline, CDR1 is MNHNY and CDR2 SVGAGI (reference sequence). The V end lost 2 bases, the J end lost 0 bases, and 11 bases lay between the germline ends. The CDR3 consists of 16 residues. The CDR3: CASSYEGLTSGNTIYF. As DNA, the CDR3 is TGTGCCAGCAGTTACGAAGGACTCACCTCTGGAAACACCATATATTTT.

The sample holds many counts of this clonotype. The J gene is TRBJ1-1, the V gene TRBV20-1; D perhaps matches TRBD1 (5 bases). V lost 0 bases, J lost 0 bases, and 11 bases lay in between. Germline CDR1 is DFQATT and CDR2 is SNEGSKA (reference sequence). CDR3 size: 15 residues. In nucleotides, the CDR3 is TGCAGTGCTAGAGATCCTAGACAGTTGAACACTGAAGCTTTCTTT. Translating it yields CSARDPRQLNTEAFF.

This clonotype has more than one count but fewer than ten. The J gene is TRBJ2-7, the V gene TRBV30, with D perhaps matching TRBD1 or TRBD2 (6 bases each). The ends were cut back, 1 base at V and 9 bases at J, with 13 bases in the middle. Germline CDR1 is GTSNPN and CDR2 is SVGIG (reference sequence). This CDR3 comprises 12 residues. The CDR3 coding sequence is TGTGCCTGGAGTGCCCCGGGGGCTGGGCAGTACTTC. Translated, it gives CAWSAPGAGQYF.

This clonotype was observed many times. The chain uses TRBV5-1 and TRBJ2-7; tentative D call: TRBD1 (6 bases). Trimming pared 4 bases from V and 2 bases from J, leaving 16 bases between. The CDR3 is 15 amino acids. CDR1 is SGHRS, CDR2 YFSETQ, per germline. The CDR3 bases are TGCGCCAGCAGCCCAACCAAGGGGGTTACCTACGAGCAGTACTTC. It encodes CASSPTKGVTYEQYF.

This clonotype came up many times. The rearrangement uses TRBV6-6 and TRBJ2-7; perhaps TRBD2 as D (7 bases). Trimming stripped 6 bases from V and 5 bases from J, with 11 bases between. This CDR3 has 12 amino acids. Germline V lookup: CDR1 MNHNY, CDR2 SVGAGI (reference sequence). The CDR3 nucleotides read TGTGCCAGCAGGCCCGGGGGGCACGAGCAGTACTTC. It yields the protein CASRPGGHEQYF.

Ten or more counts support this clonotype. This sequence joins TRBV3-1 and TRBJ1-1; D is perhaps TRBD1 (5 bases). CDR1 and CDR2 (germline): LGHDT, YNNKEL (reference sequence). CDR3 size: 15 residues. V lost 1 base to trimming and J lost 4 bases, with 13 bases between them. CDR3 sequence reads: CASSQGQGPFTEAFF. CDR3 nucleotide sequence: TGTGCCAGCAGCCAAGGGCAGGGCCCATTCACTGAAGCTTTCTTT.

The V call is TRBV11-2, the J call TRBJ2-7; D is possibly TRBD1 or TRBD2 (6 bases each). The CDR3 has 15 residues. CDR1 is SGHAT, CDR2 FQNNGV, per germline. V was clipped by 5 bases and J by 7 bases, with 21 bases between them. CDR3 loop: CASSPGARGVREQYF. The CDR3 DNA reads as TGTGCCAGCAGCCCAGGGGCTAGGGGGGTGAGGGAGCAGTACTTC.

This clonotype has at least ten counts. V usage is TRBV9 and J usage is TRBJ2-2, with D uncertain. CDR1 and CDR2 (germline): SGDLS, YYNGEE. Trimming removed 0 bases at V and 4 bases at J, with 13 bases between. The CDR3 has 16 residues. The CDR3 bases are TGTGCCAGCAGCGTAGCTCCACGGTTAAGCACCGGGGAGCTGTTTTTT. Its protein product is CASSVAPRLSTGELFF.

The V call is TRBV5-1, the J call TRBJ1-1; a weak D match, TRBD1 (5 bases). Trimming left V 1 base short and J 5 bases short, with 12 bases between. Germline V gene data show CDR1 as SGHRS and CDR2 as YFSETQ. The CDR3 spans 14 residues. This CDR3 is CASSLWGGKTEAFF. CDR3 coding DNA: TGCGCCAGCAGCTTGTGGGGCGGGAAGACTGAAGCTTTCTTT. The full variable domain, rest sourced from reference TRBV5-1 and TRBJ1-1, is KAGVTQTPRYLIKTRGQQVTLSCSPISGHRSVSWYQQTPGQGLQFLFEYFSETQRNKGNFPGRFSGRQFSNSRSEMNVSTLELGDSALYLCASSLWGGKTEAFFGQGTRLTVV.

The sample holds many counts of this clonotype. The J gene is TRBJ1-1, the V gene TRBV18; 12 bases are shared with TRBD1. Trimming at V came to 2 bases and at J to 5 bases, leaving 9 bases not matched to a gene. Germline values: CDR1 KGHSH, CDR2 LQKENI. The CDR3 contains 17 residues. The CDR3 reads CASSPGTGGWSFTEAFF. CDR3 DNA sequence: TGTGCCAGCTCACCAGGGACAGGGGGCTGGAGTTTTACTGAAGCTTTCTTT.

There are many counts of this clonotype. CDR3 sequence reads: CASRPNLNTEAFF. The CDR3 nucleotides read TGTGCCAGCAGGCCGAATTTGAACACTGAAGCTTTCTTT. The chain employs TRBV9 and TRBJ1-1; unclear D gene. Trimming cost V 5 bases and J 0 bases, with 8 bases left between them. Looked up from germline, CDR1 is SGDLS and CDR2 is YYNGEE. The CDR3 runs 13 residues.

This clonotype was counted at least ten times. The chain recombines TRBV12-3 or TRBV12-4 with TRBJ1-3; no reliable D call. The length of the CDR3 is 10 residues. The germline V and J ends were trimmed by 8 bases and 3 bases, with 2 bases remaining between them. The CDR3 region has the DNA TGTGCCAGCTGTGGAAACACCATATATTTT. Protein product: CASCGNTIYF.

This clonotype has ten or more counts. J is TRBJ1-1 and V is TRBV5-1; 11 nucleotides agree with TRBD1. Losses at the gene ends were 5 bases for V and 4 bases for J; bases not matched to a gene: 10. This CDR3 region has 16 residues. The germline gives CDR1 SGHRS, CDR2 YFSETQ. CDR3 region: CASRPGTGGQGTEAFF. In nucleotides, the CDR3 is TGCGCCAGCAGGCCCGGGACAGGGGGTCAAGGCACTGAAGCTTTCTTT.

Ten or more counts support this clonotype. The V and J genes are TRBV20-1 and TRBJ2-5; 8 positions agree with TRBD1. Germline CDR1 reads DFQATT; CDR2 reads SNEGSKA (reference sequence). This CDR3 spans 14 amino acids. Trimming at V came to 6 bases and at J to 4 bases, leaving 10 bases not matched to a gene. CDR3 sequence reads: CSAGGQGYLETQYF. DNA for the CDR3: TGCAGTGCGGGCGGACAGGGTTATTTAGAGACCCAGTACTTC.

Ten or more counts support this clonotype. V gene TRBV3-1 combines with J gene TRBJ2-7; D is ambiguous. Germline CDR1 reads LGHDT; CDR2 reads YNNKEL (reference sequence). Trimming shortened V by 0 bases and J by 7 bases, and 19 bases separated the two germline ends. This CDR3 has 16 amino acids. The CDR3 here is CASSQEWATLKGEQYF. CDR3 in DNA: TGTGCCAGCAGCCAAGAGTGGGCGACTCTCAAAGGGGAGCAGTACTTC.